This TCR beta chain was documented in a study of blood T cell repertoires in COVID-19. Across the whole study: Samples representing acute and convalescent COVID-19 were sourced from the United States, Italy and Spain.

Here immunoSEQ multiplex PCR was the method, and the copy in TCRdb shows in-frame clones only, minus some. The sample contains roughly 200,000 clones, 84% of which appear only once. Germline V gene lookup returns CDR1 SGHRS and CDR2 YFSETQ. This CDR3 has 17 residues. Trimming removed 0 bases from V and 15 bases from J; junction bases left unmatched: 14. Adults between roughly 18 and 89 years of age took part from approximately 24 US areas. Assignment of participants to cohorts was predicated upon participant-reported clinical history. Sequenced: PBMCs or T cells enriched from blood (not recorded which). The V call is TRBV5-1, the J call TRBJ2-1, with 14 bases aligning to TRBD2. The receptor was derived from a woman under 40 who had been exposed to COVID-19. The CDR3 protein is CASSLGTSGGSRNAGFF. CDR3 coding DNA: TGCGCCAGCAGCTTGGGGACTAGCGGGGGGTCGCGAAATGCCGGGTTCTTC.